Listed below are T cell receptor beta chains from one sample, sequenced in a study of cytomegalovirus exposure and HLA in healthy donors. Sequencing was performed with immunoSEQ multiplex PCR; in TCRdb, only in-frame clones are kept and a portion is missing. The sample includes around 100,000 clones. The specimen sequenced was PBMCs. The receptors shown here come from a middle-aged man in good health and CMV-seropositive. The CDR3 runs from the conserved cysteine through the conserved F or W. D genes are given only for firm matches.

v_gene: TRBV9; d_gene: TRBD2; j_gene: TRBJ2-2; CDR3nt: TGTGCCAGCAGCCACCCTAGCGGAGTGAACACCGGGGAGCTGTTTTTT; CDR3aa: CASSHPSGVNTGELFF
v_gene: TRBV6-5; d_gene: TRBD1; j_gene: TRBJ1-2; CDR3nt: TGTGCCAGCAGTACCTGGACAGGGACGCATGGCTACACCTTC; CDR3aa: CASSTWTGTHGYTF
v_gene: TRBV28; d_gene: TRBD1; j_gene: TRBJ2-3; CDR3nt: TGTGCCAGCAGCTCGACAGGGCGAAGCACAGATACGCAGTATTTT; CDR3aa: CASSSTGRSTDTQYF
v_gene: TRBV7-2; d_gene: TRBD2; j_gene: TRBJ2-1; CDR3nt: TGTGCCAGCAGCTTGGGCGGGAGCCCCTACAATGAGCAGTTCTTC; CDR3aa: CASSLGGSPYNEQFF
v_gene: TRBV27; d_gene: .; j_gene: TRBJ2-7; CDR3nt: TGTGCCAGCAGTTTCTCCAGGTCCTACGAGCAGTACTTC; CDR3aa: CASSFSRSYEQYF
v_gene: TRBV9; d_gene: TRBD2; j_gene: TRBJ2-1; CDR3nt: TGTGCCAGCAGCGTCGGGACTAGCGGCTACAATGAGCAGTTCTTC; CDR3aa: CASSVGTSGYNEQFF
v_gene: TRBV10-1; d_gene: TRBD2; j_gene: TRBJ2-7; CDR3nt: TGCGCCAGCAGTGAGGTAGCGGGGCCCTCCTACGAGCAGTACTTC; CDR3aa: CASSEVAGPSYEQYF
v_gene: TRBV19; d_gene: TRBD2; j_gene: TRBJ2-2; CDR3nt: TGTGCCAGTAAGAGCGGGAGCGTCCCCGGGGAGCTGTTTTTT; CDR3aa: CASKSGSVPGELFF
v_gene: TRBV28; d_gene: TRBD1; j_gene: TRBJ2-7; CDR3nt: TGTGCCAGCAGTTTTCTGGAGACCATCACCGGGACAGGGAGCTCCTACGAGCAGTACTTC; CDR3aa: CASSFLETITGTGSSYEQYF
v_gene: TRBV11-2; d_gene: .; j_gene: TRBJ2-3; CDR3nt: TGTGCAACCGAGAACTTCGGCGGGAATACGCAGTATTTT; CDR3aa: CATENFGGNTQYF
v_gene: TRBV19; d_gene: .; j_gene: TRBJ1-2; CDR3nt: TGTGCCAGTAGTATTGCCAGGGTAGACGGCTACACCTTC; CDR3aa: CASSIARVDGYTF
v_gene: TRBV4-3; d_gene: .; j_gene: TRBJ1-2; CDR3nt: TGCGCCAGCAGCCAAGCGAATGGGGGCAGGGGCCTCTATGGCTACACCTTC; CDR3aa: CASSQANGGRGLYGYTF
v_gene: TRBV2; d_gene: .; j_gene: TRBJ2-5; CDR3nt: TGTGCCAGCGGGTTTGGGGGGGCCGGGGCGACCCAGTACTTC; CDR3aa: CASGFGGAGATQYF
v_gene: TRBV5-1; d_gene: .; j_gene: TRBJ2-2; CDR3nt: TGCGCCAGCAGCGTCAGGGCTGGGAACACCGGGGAGCTGTTTTTT; CDR3aa: CASSVRAGNTGELFF
v_gene: TRBV2; d_gene: .; j_gene: TRBJ1-1; CDR3nt: TGTGCCACACAGGGCATGAACACTGAAGCTTTCTTT; CDR3aa: CATQGMNTEAFF
v_gene: TRBV4-1; d_gene: .; j_gene: TRBJ2-4; CDR3nt: TGCGCCAGCAGCCAAGAACGGTACGGGGCCAAAAACATTCAGTACTTC; CDR3aa: CASSQERYGAKNIQYF
v_gene: TRBV18; d_gene: .; j_gene: TRBJ1-1; CDR3nt: TGTGCCGGCTCACCCGAGCGACAGGTCAACACTGAAGCTTTCTTT; CDR3aa: CAGSPERQVNTEAFF
v_gene: TRBV13; d_gene: .; j_gene: TRBJ2-1; CDR3nt: TGTGCCAGCAGCTTTAGAACAGGGTCCTCCTACAATGAGCAGTTCTTC; CDR3aa: CASSFRTGSSYNEQFF
v_gene: TRBV28; d_gene: .; j_gene: TRBJ1-2; CDR3nt: TGTGCCAGCAGACGGGACGGGAGATCTGGTGGCTACACCTTC; CDR3aa: CASRRDGRSGGYTF
v_gene: TRBV7-4; d_gene: .; j_gene: TRBJ2-7; CDR3nt: TGTGCCAGCAGCTTAGAGCCGAACTGGACACCCTACGAGCAGTACTTC; CDR3aa: CASSLEPNWTPYEQYF
v_gene: TRBV10-3; d_gene: .; j_gene: TRBJ2-1; CDR3nt: TGTGCCATCAGTGAAGAGCCTAGAGATGAGCAGTTCTTC; CDR3aa: CAISEEPRDEQFF
v_gene: TRBV12-5; d_gene: TRBD1; j_gene: TRBJ1-1; CDR3nt: TGTGCTAGTGGTTTGGGGACAGGGGGTCGGGCTTTCTTT; CDR3aa: CASGLGTGGRAFF
v_gene: TRBV10-2; d_gene: TRBD2; j_gene: TRBJ2-1; CDR3nt: TGCGCCAGCAGAATAGCGGGAGGGCCGTACAATGAGCAGTTCTTC; CDR3aa: CASRIAGGPYNEQFF
v_gene: TRBV2; d_gene: TRBD2; j_gene: TRBJ2-2; CDR3nt: TGTGCCAGCAGGGGGACTAGCGAGGGCGGGGAGCTGTTTTTT; CDR3aa: CASRGTSEGGELFF
v_gene: TRBV11-2; d_gene: TRBD1; j_gene: TRBJ2-3; CDR3nt: TGTGCCAGCAGCAAAGGACAGGGGGCAGATACGCAGTATTTT; CDR3aa: CASSKGQGADTQYF
v_gene: TRBV9; d_gene: .; j_gene: TRBJ2-1; CDR3nt: TGTGCCAGCAGCGTAGCACCGAGCTCCTACAATGAGCAGTTCTTC; CDR3aa: CASSVAPSSYNEQFF
v_gene: TRBV9; d_gene: TRBD2; j_gene: TRBJ2-1; CDR3nt: TGTGCCAGCAGCGTAGAGTGGACTAGCGGGAGAGGCCCCTACAATGAGCAGTTCTTC; CDR3aa: CASSVEWTSGRGPYNEQFF
v_gene: TRBV6-1; d_gene: TRBD2; j_gene: TRBJ2-1; CDR3nt: TGTGCCAGCAGTGAAGTAACCGGCGGGACTAGCGGGACCTCCTTACGGAAGCAGTTCTTC; CDR3aa: CASSEVTGGTSGTSLRKQFF
v_gene: TRBV7-2; d_gene: TRBD2; j_gene: TRBJ2-7; CDR3nt: TGTGCCAGCAGAATGGGACTAGCGAACTACGAGCAGTACTTC; CDR3aa: CASRMGLANYEQYF
v_gene: TRBV2; d_gene: .; j_gene: TRBJ1-5; CDR3nt: TGTGCCAGCAGGACACAGGATTATCAGCCCCAGCATTTT; CDR3aa: CASRTQDYQPQHF
v_gene: TRBV9; d_gene: TRBD2; j_gene: TRBJ2-7; CDR3nt: TGTGCCAGCAGCGCCCCCGGGGGGCGGGAGGGCCGAGGCGAGCAGTACTTC; CDR3aa: CASSAPGGREGRGEQYF
v_gene: TRBV19; d_gene: TRBD2; j_gene: TRBJ2-1; CDR3nt: TGTGCCAGTAGCCCCGGGATAGCGGGTCTTAATGAGCAGTTCTTC; CDR3aa: CASSPGIAGLNEQFF
v_gene: TRBV5-6; d_gene: .; j_gene: TRBJ1-5; CDR3nt: TGTGCCAGCACGGTAGAGGGTAGGAATCAGCCCCAGCATTTT; CDR3aa: CASTVEGRNQPQHF
v_gene: TRBV28; d_gene: TRBD2; j_gene: TRBJ2-2; CDR3nt: TGTGCCAGCAGTTTCAGCGGCCTAGCGGACACCGGGGAGCTGTTTTTT; CDR3aa: CASSFSGLADTGELFF
v_gene: TRBV6-6; d_gene: .; j_gene: TRBJ2-5; CDR3nt: TGTGCCAGCACCTCCAGCGCGGGGGAGACCCAGTACTTC; CDR3aa: CASTSSAGETQYF
v_gene: TRBV19; d_gene: .; j_gene: TRBJ2-7; CDR3nt: TGTGCCAGTAGTCCCGGGTCACTGAACGAGCAGTACTTC; CDR3aa: CASSPGSLNEQYF
v_gene: TRBV29-1; d_gene: TRBD1; j_gene: TRBJ1-2; CDR3nt: TGCAGCGTTAGTGGGACAGGCTATAACTATGGCTACACCTTC; CDR3aa: CSVSGTGYNYGYTF
v_gene: TRBV9; d_gene: TRBD1; j_gene: TRBJ1-4; CDR3nt: TGTGCCAGCAGCGTAGGGCAGGGGGCAAATCCGACTAATGAAAAACTGTTTTTT; CDR3aa: CASSVGQGANPTNEKLFF
v_gene: TRBV14; d_gene: .; j_gene: TRBJ1-1; CDR3nt: TGTGCCAGCAGCCAAGCACAGGGTAAAGCTTTCTTT; CDR3aa: CASSQAQGKAFF
v_gene: TRBV30; d_gene: TRBD1; j_gene: TRBJ2-2; CDR3nt: TGTGCCTGGAGGGACAGGGGCGCCGGGGAGCTGTTTTTT; CDR3aa: CAWRDRGAGELFF
v_gene: TRBV10-1; d_gene: TRBD2; j_gene: TRBJ2-3; CDR3nt: TGCGCCAGCAGTCACACTAGACTAGCGGGAGGCAAAGATACGCAGTATTTT; CDR3aa: CASSHTRLAGGKDTQYF
v_gene: TRBV5-1; d_gene: TRBD1; j_gene: TRBJ2-2; CDR3nt: TGCGCCAGCAGCCGGACAGGGGGGAACACCGGGGAGCTGTTTTTT; CDR3aa: CASSRTGGNTGELFF
v_gene: TRBV14; d_gene: .; j_gene: TRBJ2-2; CDR3nt: TGTGCCAGCAGCCGACTAGGCCAGACCGGGGAGCTGTTTTTT; CDR3aa: CASSRLGQTGELFF
v_gene: TRBV18; d_gene: .; j_gene: TRBJ2-7; CDR3nt: TGTGCCAGCTCACCGCGAGACAGTAACCCCTACGAGCAGTACTTC; CDR3aa: CASSPRDSNPYEQYF
v_gene: TRBV18; d_gene: TRBD1; j_gene: TRBJ2-7; CDR3nt: TGTGCCAGCTCATCCGGGACAGGGCTCGAGCAGTACTTC; CDR3aa: CASSSGTGLEQYF